This record covers a single T cell receptor (beta chain). This sample was taken from a study of control samples from healthy donors and cancer patients. Clones were sequenced by immunoSEQ multiplex PCR, and TCRdb holds only the in-frame ones, with some missing. The sample carries about 120,000 clones, approximately 89% recorded once. Per germline, CDR1 MNHEY and CDR2 SVGAGI. The CDR3 length is 13 residues. V was shortened by 8 bases and J by 0 bases, with 10 bases between the two germline ends. Sequencing was done on a sample of blood. The rearrangement uses TRBV6-5 and TRBJ1-2; a possible D gene is TRBD1 (6 bases). The TCR was taken from a man aged 40-50 years in good health. The CDR3 protein is CASQGHTNYGYTF. Written as DNA, the CDR3 is TGTGCCAGCCAGGGACATACTAACTATGGCTACACCTTC.